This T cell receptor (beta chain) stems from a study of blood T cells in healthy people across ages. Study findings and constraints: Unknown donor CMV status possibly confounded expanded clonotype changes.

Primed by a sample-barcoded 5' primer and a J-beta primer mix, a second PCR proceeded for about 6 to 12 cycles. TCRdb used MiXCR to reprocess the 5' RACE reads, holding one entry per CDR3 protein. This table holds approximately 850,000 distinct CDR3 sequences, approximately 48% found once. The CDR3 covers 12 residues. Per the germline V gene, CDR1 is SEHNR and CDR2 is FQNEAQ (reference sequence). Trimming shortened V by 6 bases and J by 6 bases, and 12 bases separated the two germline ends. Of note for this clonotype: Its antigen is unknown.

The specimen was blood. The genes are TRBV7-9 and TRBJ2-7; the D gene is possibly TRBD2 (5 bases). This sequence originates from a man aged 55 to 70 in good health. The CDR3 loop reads CASSHALAEQYF. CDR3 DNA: TGTGCCAGCAGTCATGCGCTAGCCGAGCAGTACTTC. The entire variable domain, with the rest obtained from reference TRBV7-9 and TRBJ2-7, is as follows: DTGVSQNPRHKITKRGQNVTFRCDPISEHNRLYWYRQTLGQGPEFLTYFQNEAQLEKSRLLSDRFSAERPKGSFSTLEIQRTEQGDSAMYLCASSHALAEQYFGPGTRLTVT.